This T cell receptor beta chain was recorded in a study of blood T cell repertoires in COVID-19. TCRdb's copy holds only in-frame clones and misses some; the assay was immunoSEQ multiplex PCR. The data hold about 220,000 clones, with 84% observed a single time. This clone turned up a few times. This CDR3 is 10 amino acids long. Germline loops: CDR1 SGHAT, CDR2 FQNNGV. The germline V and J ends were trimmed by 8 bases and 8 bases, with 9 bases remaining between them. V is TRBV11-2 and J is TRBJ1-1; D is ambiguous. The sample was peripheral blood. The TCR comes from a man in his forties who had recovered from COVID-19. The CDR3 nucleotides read TGTGCCAGCGCCCTAACCGAAGCTTTCTTT. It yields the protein CASALTEAFF. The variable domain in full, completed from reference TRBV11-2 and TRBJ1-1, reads EAGVAQSPRYKIIEKRQSVAFWCNPISGHATLYWYQQILGQGPKLLIQFQNNGVVDDSQLPKDRFSAERLKGVDSTLKIQPAKLEDSAVYLCASALTEAFFGQGTRLTVV.